The following is a TCR beta chain sequence with its context. This clone's antigen is unknown. Per-base quality was not reported, and no clone a single base away is much larger than it. The germline V end is reduced by 2 bases and the J end by 7 bases; junction bases left unmatched: 2. The CDR3 covers 13 residues, taking in both the cysteine and the phenylalanine. The retained sequence is limited to the CDR3, 39 bases, with the frame set at the first base. The CDR1 and CDR2 encoded by the germline V gene are MDHEN and SYDVKM. The sample is drawn from a study of blood T cell repertoires in COVID-19 (dated by TCRdb to 2020 to 2021). For the wider study: Samples from collaborators originated in the United States, Italy and Spain and spanned both the acute and convalescent phases of COVID-19. The prospective study material was composed of cDNA or gDNA derived from T cells, B-cell-depleted T cells, or PBMCs. The dataset comprised deeply sampled blood TCRbeta repertoires from subjects exposed to, actively infected with, or recovered from COVID-19. A freely available public database, intended as a resource for researchers studying the immune response to SARS-CoV-2, is where the repertoires were released. The samples were drawn from the first 160 participants of the ongoing ImmuneRACE study and from roughly 1,300 subjects provided by 6 global collaborators. The sample metadata nearly always contained a de-identified subject ID, COVID-19 status, age in years and sex. HLA class I and class II types, where available, came from metadata supplied by the sample provider rather than from assay-based typing. Study-level results and caveats: The quantity of clinical and demographic metadata differed by source and by participant and was supplied without curation.

TCRbeta CDR3 regions were amplified from genomic DNA by means of the immunoSEQ Assay, a bias-controlled multiplex PCR. The published analysis was carried out like this. Nucleated cell counts per sample were estimated from amplification of reference gene primers within the assay. To quantify the absolute abundance of each unique TCRbeta CDR3 rearrangement, sequence reads were collapsed and filtered. For each sample, productive Simpson clonality was calculated as the square root of Simpson's diversity index across productive rearrangements. TCRdb provides this immuneACCESS table in a form limited to in-frame rearrangements. Some clones are lacking; in checked studies, under half of them reflect an unresolved V gene, and why the rest are absent is not known. The DNA was the basis for D and trimming; V, J and clone size are from that table. This sample has roughly 100,000 clones in its table, and around 90% of those were observed once. The ten largest clonotypes hold approximately 3% of the sample.

Each collaborating institution followed its own protocols to collect whole blood in K2EDTA tubes. Collaborator samples were shipped for TCRbeta analysis as frozen whole blood, isolated PBMCs, or DNA extracted from either sample type. Recombination joined TRBV28 with TRBJ1-2; 9 bases in between match TRBD1. Sequencing input: peripheral blood. This TCR came from a middle-aged man in a cohort sampled during active COVID-19. The CDR3 protein: CASSLTGGFGYTF. The DNA reads TGTGCCAGCAGTTTAACAGGGGGCTTTGGCTACACCTTC.